A selection of T cell receptor beta chains follows, all from one sample in a study of radiation and T cells in renal cell carcinoma. Sequencing was performed with immunoSEQ multiplex PCR; in TCRdb, only in-frame clones are kept and a portion is missing. The profile shows approximately 45,000 clones, 75% to 85% of them singletons. Here the sequenced sample was blood, taken from a patient whose treatment included radiotherapy and nephrectomy. These TCRs come from a woman in her 70s with renal cell carcinoma. Each CDR3 is given with its conserved first and last residue. The D gene is left open where the match is weak. Rows give clone size only sometimes, using once, few, many, or a class for an expanded clone.

TRBV18	TRBJ2-1	-	-	CASSRLDGPPSYNEQFF	TGTGCCAGCTCACGCCTCGATGGGCCTCCTTCCTACAATGAGCAGTTCTTC
TRBV7-7	TRBJ2-2	-	-	CASSKNPGGTGELFF	TGTGCCAGCAGCAAAAACCCCGGCGGCACCGGGGAGCTGTTTTTT
TRBV7-3	TRBJ2-2	once	TRBD2	CASSLNGGRAGELFF	TGTGCCAGCAGCTTAAACGGCGGGAGGGCCGGGGAGCTGTTTTTT
TRBV15	TRBJ2-5	-	-	CATSRDPGRQETQYF	TGTGCCACCAGCAGAGATCCGGGAAGACAAGAGACCCAGTACTTC
TRBV19	TRBJ2-7	-	TRBD2	CASSTGLAYEQYF	TGTGCCAGTAGTACCGGACTAGCCTACGAGCAGTACTTC
TRBV6-6	TRBJ2-7	-	-	CASSRGQVYEQYF	TGTGCCAGCAGTCGAGGACAAGTCTACGAGCAGTACTTC
TRBV5-4	TRBJ2-5	-	-	CASSVQETQYF	TGTGCCAGCAGCGTTCAAGAGACCCAGTACTTC
TRBV4-1	TRBJ2-1	-	-	CASSRSVGEQFF	TGCGCCAGCAGCCGGAGCGTCGGGGAGCAGTTCTTC
TRBV14	TRBJ1-4	-	-	CASSQGFSGRGASNEKLFF	TGTGCCAGCAGCCAAGGATTCAGCGGACGAGGGGCGAGTAATGAAAAACTGTTTTTT
TRBV5-1	TRBJ1-4	-	-	CASSSSRGNANEKLFF	TGCGCCAGCAGCTCCAGCAGGGGAAACGCTAATGAAAAACTGTTTTTT
TRBV6-5	TRBJ2-1	-	-	CASSYRGNNEQFF	TGTGCCAGCAGTTACAGGGGTAACAATGAGCAGTTCTTC
TRBV6-1	TRBJ2-2	-	-	CATVPGRNTGELFF	TGTGCCACCGTGCCGGGCCGGAACACCGGGGAGCTGTTTTTT
TRBV19	TRBJ2-7	once	-	CASSRGSSYEQYF	TGTGCCAGTAGTAGGGGCAGCTCCTACGAGCAGTACTTC
TRBV4-2	TRBJ1-2	-	TRBD1	CASSQGAVGQGYGYTF	TGTGCCAGCAGCCAAGGGGCGGTAGGACAGGGGTACGGCTACACCTTC
TRBV6-5	TRBJ2-7	-	-	CASSPSRSPPYEQYF	TGTGCCAGCAGCCCATCCCGGTCTCCCCCCTACGAGCAGTACTTC
TRBV20-1	TRBJ2-5	-	-	CSARGPGTQYF	TGCAGTGCTAGAGGGCCCGGGACCCAGTACTTC
TRBV29-1	TRBJ1-2	-	-	CSAEERGNYGYTF	TGCAGCGCTGAGGAGCGAGGGAACTATGGCTACACCTTC
TRBV2	TRBJ1-3	once	-	CASNLAGVRNTIYF	TGTGCCAGCAATCTCGCAGGGGTACGAAACACCATATATTTT
TRBV9	TRBJ2-3	-	TRBD2	CASSVAASGSTDTQYF	TGTGCCAGCAGCGTAGCCGCTAGCGGGAGCACAGATACGCAGTATTTT
TRBV5-1	TRBJ2-3	-	TRBD2	CASSVGVEREVTDTQYF	TGCGCCAGCAGCGTGGGGGTCGAGCGGGAGGTGACAGATACGCAGTATTTT
TRBV29-1	TRBJ1-1	few	-	CSVPSFEEGNTEASF	TGCAGCGTTCCTTCTTTTGAGGAGGGGAACACTGAAGCTTCCTTT
TRBV7-9	TRBJ2-2	-	TRBD2	CASSLGLAGNTGELFF	TGTGCCAGCAGCTTGGGACTAGCGGGAAACACCGGGGAGCTGTTTTTT
TRBV9	TRBJ2-7	-	TRBD2	CASSVEASGRLEQYF	TGTGCCAGCAGCGTAGAGGCTAGCGGGAGATTAGAGCAGTACTTC
TRBV2	TRBJ2-1	few	TRBD2	CASNRLAENNEQFF	TGTGCCAGCAACCGACTAGCGGAAAACAATGAGCAGTTCTTC
TRBV9	TRBJ1-2	-	TRBD1	CASSAQGAVKYGYTF	TGTGCCAGCAGCGCCCAGGGGGCTGTCAAGTATGGCTACACCTTC
TRBV19	TRBJ2-2	few	-	CASITAGDYGELFF	TGTGCCAGTATTACTGCAGGGGATTACGGGGAGCTGTTTTTT
TRBV5-6	TRBJ2-1	-	TRBD2	CASRIAGRPEQFF	TGTGCCAGCAGAATAGCGGGACGACCCGAGCAGTTCTTC
TRBV4-2	TRBJ2-7	-	TRBD1	CASSHRDRGGEQYF	TGTGCCAGCAGCCACCGGGACAGGGGAGGCGAGCAGTACTTC
TRBV4-1	TRBJ1-6	once	-	CASSQERQTSYNSPLHF	TGCGCCAGCAGCCAAGAAAGACAGACATCCTATAATTCACCCCTCCACTTT
TRBV7-9	TRBJ2-5	-	-	CASSLTARGAFQETQYF	TGTGCCAGCAGCTTAACGGCACGGGGGGCCTTCCAAGAGACCCAGTACTTC
TRBV4-1	TRBJ1-4	-	-	CASSQDRGTVEKLFF	TGCGCCAGCAGCCAAGATCGGGGGACGGTAGAAAAACTGTTTTTT
TRBV11-2	TRBJ1-1	-	TRBD1	CASSLDGTAEGNTEAFF	TGTGCCAGCAGCTTAGACGGGACAGCGGAAGGGAACACTGAAGCTTTCTTT
TRBV9	TRBJ2-2	-	-	CASSVDPAGELFF	TGTGCCAGCAGCGTAGATCCCGCCGGGGAGCTGTTTTTT
TRBV18	TRBJ2-5	-	-	CASSPDITGETQYF	TGTGCCAGCTCCCCCGACATTACAGGAGAGACCCAGTACTTC
TRBV29-1	TRBJ2-7	-	TRBD1	CSVIVGQGAYEQYF	TGCAGCGTTATCGTGGGACAGGGGGCCTACGAGCAGTACTTC
TRBV4-1	TRBJ2-2	once	TRBD2	CASSQGLADPGELFF	TGCGCCAGCAGCCAAGGACTAGCGGATCCCGGGGAGCTGTTTTTT
TRBV4-1	TRBJ2-1	few	TRBD2	CASRASGRNNEQFF	TGCGCCAGCAGGGCTAGCGGCCGTAACAATGAGCAGTTCTTC
TRBV12-5	TRBJ2-3	once	TRBD2	CASGLAFGGPGGAGGDTQYF	TGTGCTAGTGGTTTGGCCTTCGGGGGGCCGGGAGGAGCGGGAGGAGATACGCAGTATTTT
TRBV27	TRBJ1-5	-	-	CASNSGIGNQPQHF	TGTGCCAGCAATAGCGGAATCGGCAATCAGCCCCAGCATTTT
TRBV7-2	TRBJ2-7	-	TRBD2	CASSLVAGGTYEQYF	TGTGCCAGCAGCTTGGTAGCGGGGGGGACCTACGAGCAGTACTTC
TRBV10-2	TRBJ1-2	-	-	CASSESRQGLGYTF	TGCGCCAGCAGTGAGTCGAGGCAGGGTCTTGGCTACACCTTC
TRBV2	TRBJ1-1	-	TRBD1	CASTSSGTVNTEAFF	TGTGCCAGCACCTCGTCGGGGACAGTGAACACTGAAGCTTTCTTT
TRBV19	TRBJ1-3	-	-	CASSFSGLSGNTIYF	TGTGCCAGTAGTTTCTCGGGCCTCTCTGGAAACACCATATATTTT
TRBV7-8	TRBJ1-3	-	-	CASSFGNTIYF	TGTGCCAGCAGCTTTGGAAACACCATATATTTT